What follows are 15 T cell receptor beta chains derived from one specimen sequenced in a study of cytomegalovirus exposure and HLA in healthy donors. Primers: 60 Vbeta forward and 13 Jbeta reverse. Profiling relied on immunoSEQ multiplex PCR, and the TCRdb table lists in-frame clones only, not all of them. The sample lists approximately 130,000 clones; roughly 87% were seen once. The sample consisted of PBMCs. The receptors derive from a woman between 18 and 30 years old in good health and CMV-seronegative.

About this clone itself: At one end the junction does not follow the germline gene, possibly because of a read error. This sequence joins TRBV6-5 and TRBJ1-5; 9 bases agree with TRBD1. CDR1 is MNHEY and CDR2 is SVGAGI in the germline V gene. The CDR3 contains 16 residues. This CDR3 is CASSSLDRGTGQSQHF. For the CDR3, the DNA is TGTGCCAGCAGTTCTTTGGACAGGGGAACGGGTCAGTCCCAGCATTTT.

This rearrangement joins TRBV5-1 to TRBJ1-4, with D possibly matching TRBD1 (5 bases). This CDR3 is built from 17 residues. Trimming removed 6 bases at V and 3 bases at J, with 21 bases between. The germline gives CDR1 SGHRS, CDR2 YFSETQ. The CDR3: CASTSGDPWASNEKLFF. The CDR3 DNA is TGCGCCAGCACCTCGGGGGATCCATGGGCTTCTAATGAAAAACTGTTTTTT.

The chain is built from TRBV4-2 and TRBJ2-7, with 8 positions matching TRBD2. Losses at the gene ends were 4 bases for V and 0 bases for J; bases not matched to a gene: 8. The CDR3 is 16 residues long. Germline CDR1 LGHNA, CDR2 YNFKEQ. The CDR3 DNA follows: TGTGCCAGCAGCCCCAGCGGGGGAGGAGGCTCCTACGAGCAGTACTTC. Its protein is CASSPSGGGGSYEQYF.

The chain couples TRBV19 to TRBJ1-2, with 9 bases lining up with TRBD1. Germline CDR1 reads LNHDA; CDR2 reads SQIVND (reference sequence). Trimming removed 2 bases from V and 7 bases from J; junction bases left unmatched: 5. The CDR3 is made up of 14 amino acids. This CDR3 is CASSIPRTGAGYTF. The CDR3 bases are TGTGCCAGTAGTATACCCCGGACAGGGGCTGGCTACACCTTC.

The chain couples TRBV10-1 to TRBJ2-1, with 16 bases aligning to TRBD2. V lost 4 bases, J lost 6 bases, and 3 bases stayed unmatched. Germline V gives CDR1 WNHNN, CDR2 SYGVQD (reference sequence). The length of the CDR3 is 16 residues. The CDR3, as DNA: TGCGCCAGCAGTGTGGGACTAGCGGGAGGGATCAATGAGCAGTTCTTC. As protein: CASSVGLAGGINEQFF.

The gene calls are TRBV12-5 and TRBJ2-5, with D possibly TRBD1 on 7 matching bases. The V end was cut by 0 bases, the J end by 7 bases, with 12 bases between. Germline V gene data show CDR1 as LGHNT and CDR2 as FRNRAP. The CDR3 is made up of 14 amino acids. The DNA for the CDR3 is TGTGCTAGTGGTTTGGTGGCCCAGGGGGGGACCCAGTACTTC. Its protein is CASGLVAQGGTQYF.

The chain links TRBV18 to TRBJ1-2; TRBD1 matches 9 bases. CDR3 length equals 18 residues. V shed 2 bases, J shed 8 bases, and the junction held 18 bases outside the gene matches. CDR1 is KGHSH, CDR2 LQKENI, per germline. The CDR3 loop reads CASSPIGVTGQGARGYTF. CDR3 DNA sequence: TGTGCCAGCTCACCAATCGGGGTGACGGGACAGGGAGCGAGAGGCTACACCTTC.

The rearrangement uses TRBV18 and TRBJ2-3, with D possibly matching TRBD1 (5 bases). The CDR3 runs to 14 residues. V lost 2 bases to trimming and J lost 4 bases, with 10 bases between them. Germline CDR1 and CDR2: KGHSH and LQKENI. CDR3 protein: CASSPKGWADTQYF. The CDR3 DNA reads as TGTGCCAGCTCACCAAAGGGGTGGGCAGATACGCAGTATTTT. Filled out from reference TRBV18 and TRBJ2-3, the complete variable domain reads NAGVMQNPRHLVRRRGQEARLRCSPMKGHSHVYWYRQLPEEGLKFMVYLQKENIIDESGMPKERFSAEFPKEGPSILRIQQVVRGDSAAYFCASSPKGWADTQYFGPGTRLTVL.

As for this clone: At one end, the junction sequence differs from germline, possibly due to a read error. The CDR3 DNA follows: TGTGCCAGCAGCCCGGGACTAGCGGGATCTGGGGCCAACGGCCTGACTTTC. As protein: CASSPGLAGSGANGLTF. V gene TRBV5-6 combines with J gene TRBJ2-6, with 13 bases identical to TRBD2. The CDR3 spans 17 residues. Germline-derived CDR1 and CDR2 are SGHDT and YYEEEE.

This chain uses TRBV19 with TRBJ1-2; D is possibly TRBD1 (6 bases). V lost 5 bases, J lost 1 base, and 11 bases lay in between. Germline V lookup: CDR1 LNHDA, CDR2 SQIVND (reference sequence). The CDR3 spans 14 residues. The CDR3 DNA reads TGTGCCAGTAGTCCCTGGACAGATAACTATGGCTACACCTTC. This sequence encodes CASSPWTDNYGYTF. The full variable domain, rest sourced from reference TRBV19 and TRBJ1-2, is DGGITQSPKYLFRKEGQNVTLSCEQNLNHDAMYWYRQDPGQGLRLIYYSQIVNDFQKGDIAEGYSVSREKKESFPLTVTSAQKNPTAFYLCASSPWTDNYGYTFGSGTRLTVV.

This chain uses TRBV27 with TRBJ2-6; 7 positions agree with TRBD2. Germline CDR1 reads MNHEY; CDR2 reads SMNVEV (reference sequence). The trim removed 4 bases at V and 2 bases at J, leaving 11 bases unmatched. CDR3 length: 18 amino acids. In DNA form, the CDR3 reads TGTGCCAGCAGTTCCCCGCCGCGGGGGATGGCTGGGGCCAACGTCCTGACTTTC. Encoded protein: CASSSPPRGMAGANVLTF.

Comments on this clone: At one of its ends the junction is not consistent with the germline gene, which may arise from a read error. CDR3 sequence: CACSHRQGVDYGYTF. The CDR3 nucleotides read TGTGCCTGCAGCCACAGACAGGGAGTGGACTATGGCTACACCTTC. The gene calls are TRBV11-2 and TRBJ1-2, with TRBD1 matching over 7 bases. The CDR3 totals 15 residues. The germline CDR1 and CDR2 sequences are SGHAT and FQNNGV.

The chain links TRBV25-1 to TRBJ2-1; 8 positions match TRBD2. V shed 10 bases, J shed 9 bases, and the junction held 11 bases outside the gene matches. Germline-derived CDR1 and CDR2 are MGHDK and SYGVNS. This CDR3 spans 13 amino acids. CDR3 region: CAIRAGVGGEQFF. For the CDR3, the DNA is TGTGCCATCAGAGCGGGAGTTGGTGGTGAGCAGTTCTTC.

The chain couples TRBV7-6 to TRBJ2-5, with 11 bases fitting TRBD2. Losses at the gene ends were 5 bases for V and 5 bases for J; bases not matched to a gene: 10. The CDR3 runs 16 residues. CDR1 is SGHVS, CDR2 FNYEAQ, per germline. CDR3 nucleotide sequence: TGTGCCAGCAGCGTCGGGACTAGCGGTGCTGGGGAGACCCAGTACTTC. This gives the protein CASSVGTSGAGETQYF.

The chain is built from TRBV18 and TRBJ2-3; possible D gene TRBD2, 5 bases. Trimming stripped 6 bases from V and 2 bases from J, with 15 bases between. This CDR3 is built from 15 residues. In germline, CDR1 is KGHSH, CDR2 LQKENI. This CDR3 reads CASSPVSATTDTQYF. In DNA form, the CDR3 reads TGTGCCAGCTCTCCTGTTAGCGCGACCACAGATACGCAGTATTTT.